The following is a TCR beta chain sequence with its context. Its antigen remains unidentified. The data were obtained in a study of blood T cells in healthy people across ages. Study outcomes and limitations: PBMCs left unsorted prevented a conclusive naive versus antigen-experienced comparison. The long-lived group displayed more naive CD4+ cells, plus higher diversity, than the aged donors did.

Combining a sample-barcoded 5' primer with a J-beta primer mix, a second PCR ran for roughly 7 to 12 cycles. Through a template-switch adaptor with 12 random nucleotides, each cDNA molecule received a tag. MiXCR, applied by TCRdb to the 5' RACE reads, yields one record per CDR3 protein. The sample gives approximately 1,100,000 distinct CDR3 sequences, more than 35% of which show up once; under 20% is in the top ten. There are 13 residues in the CDR3. The germline V gene encodes CDR1 SGHTA and CDR2 FQGNSA. Each donor supplied around 10 milliliters of peripheral blood. This TCR derives from a woman in her sixties in good health. Input material: blood. This chain links TRBV7-2 with TRBJ2-4; D is unclear. The assigned J gene may be wrong: the sequence end matches TRBJ2-7 better. For the CDR3, the DNA is TGTGCCAGCAGCTTAGCGACTCTCTACGAGCAGTACTTC. Its translation: CASSLATLYEQYF.